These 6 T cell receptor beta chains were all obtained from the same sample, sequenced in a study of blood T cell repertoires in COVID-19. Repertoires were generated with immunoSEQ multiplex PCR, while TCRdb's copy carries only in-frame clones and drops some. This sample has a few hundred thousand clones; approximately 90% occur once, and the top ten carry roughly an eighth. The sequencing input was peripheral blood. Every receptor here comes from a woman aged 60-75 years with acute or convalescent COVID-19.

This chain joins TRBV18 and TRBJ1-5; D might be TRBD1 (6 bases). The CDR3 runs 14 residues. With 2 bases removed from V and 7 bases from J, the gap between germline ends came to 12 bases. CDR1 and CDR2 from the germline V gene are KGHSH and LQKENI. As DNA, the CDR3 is TGTGCCAGCTCACCAGGTGGGGGGGCCCAGCCCCAGCATTTT. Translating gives CASSPGGGAQPQHF.

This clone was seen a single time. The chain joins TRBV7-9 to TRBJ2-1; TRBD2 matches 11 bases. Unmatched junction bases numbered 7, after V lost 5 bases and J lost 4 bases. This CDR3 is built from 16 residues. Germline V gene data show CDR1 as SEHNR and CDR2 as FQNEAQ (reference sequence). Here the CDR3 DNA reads TGTGCCAGCAGCCCTAAGGGACTAGCGGAATACAATGAGCAGTTCTTC. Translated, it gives CASSPKGLAEYNEQFF.

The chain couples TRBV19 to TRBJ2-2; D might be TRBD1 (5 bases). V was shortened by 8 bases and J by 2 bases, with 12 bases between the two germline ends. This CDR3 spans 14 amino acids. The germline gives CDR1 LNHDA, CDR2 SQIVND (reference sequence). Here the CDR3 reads CASVSTGNTGELFF. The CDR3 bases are TGTGCCAGTGTATCAACAGGCAACACCGGGGAGCTGTTTTTT.

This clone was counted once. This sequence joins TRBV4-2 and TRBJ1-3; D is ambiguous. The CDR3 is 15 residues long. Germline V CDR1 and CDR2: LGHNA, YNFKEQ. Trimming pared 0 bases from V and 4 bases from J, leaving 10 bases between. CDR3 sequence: CASSQDPSQGNTIYF. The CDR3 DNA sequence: TGTGCCAGCAGCCAAGATCCGAGCCAAGGAAACACCATATATTTT.

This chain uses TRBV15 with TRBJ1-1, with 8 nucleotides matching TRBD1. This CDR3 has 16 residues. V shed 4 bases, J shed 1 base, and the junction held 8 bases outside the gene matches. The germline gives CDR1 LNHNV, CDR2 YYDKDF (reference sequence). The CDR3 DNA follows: TGTGCCACCAGCAAGGACAGGGAGGTGTCGAACACTGAAGCTTTCTTT. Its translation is CATSKDREVSNTEAFF.

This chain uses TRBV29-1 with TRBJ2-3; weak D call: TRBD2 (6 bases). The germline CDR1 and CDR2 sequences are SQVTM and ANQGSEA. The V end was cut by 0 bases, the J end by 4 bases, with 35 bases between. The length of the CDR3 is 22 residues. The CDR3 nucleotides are TGCAGCGTTGAAGAATTACGCTGGGGAGGAGGCCTTACCCCCAAAACCTCAGATACGCAGTATTTT. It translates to CSVEELRWGGGLTPKTSDTQYF.